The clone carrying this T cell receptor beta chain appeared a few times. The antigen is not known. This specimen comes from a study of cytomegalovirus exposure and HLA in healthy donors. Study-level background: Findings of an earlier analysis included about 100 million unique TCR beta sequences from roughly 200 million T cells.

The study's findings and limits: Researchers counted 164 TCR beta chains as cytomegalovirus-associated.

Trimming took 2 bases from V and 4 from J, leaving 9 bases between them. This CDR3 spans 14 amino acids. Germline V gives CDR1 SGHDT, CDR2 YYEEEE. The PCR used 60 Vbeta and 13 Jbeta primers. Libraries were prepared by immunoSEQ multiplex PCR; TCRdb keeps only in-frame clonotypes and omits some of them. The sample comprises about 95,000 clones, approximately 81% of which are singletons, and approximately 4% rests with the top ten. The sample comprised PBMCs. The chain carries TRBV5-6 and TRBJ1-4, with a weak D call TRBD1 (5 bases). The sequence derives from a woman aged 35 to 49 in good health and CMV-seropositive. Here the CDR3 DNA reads TGTGCCAGCAGCTTAGGACATCTTAATGAAAAACTGTTTTTT. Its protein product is CASSLGHLNEKLFF. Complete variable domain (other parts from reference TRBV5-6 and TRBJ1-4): DAGVTQSPTHLIKTRGQQVTLRCSPKSGHDTVSWYQQALGQGPQFIFQYYEEEERQRGNFPDRFSGHQFPNYSSELNVNALLLGDSALYLCASSLGHLNEKLFFGSGTQLSVL.